This entry lists 16 T cell receptor beta chains sequenced from one sample in a study of early T cells in non-severe SARS-CoV-2 infection. One entry per CDR3 protein results from TCRdb running MiXCR on the 5' RACE reads. The table has around 33,000 distinct CDR3 sequences, around 6% seen once; the top ten hold 7% to 8.5%. Sequencing was done on a sample of whole blood. Every receptor here comes from an adult who was a healthcare worker with PCR-confirmed SARS-CoV-2 infection or an uninfected control (not recorded which).

This clonotype was detected ten times or more. The chain has TRBV11-2 and TRBJ2-7; the D is unclear. Germline CDR1 and CDR2: SGHAT and FQNNGV. The CDR3 covers 11 residues. Trimming removed 5 bases from V and 2 bases from J, with 4 bases in between. The chain's CDR3 is CASSRTYEQYF. The CDR3 DNA is TGTGCCAGCAGCCGGACCTACGAGCAGTACTTC.

The gene calls are TRBV7-9 and TRBJ2-7; 10 nucleotides align to TRBD2. J was trimmed by 0 bases and V by 5 bases; bases with no gene match: 13. The CDR3 is 18 residues long. Germline CDR1 SEHNR, CDR2 FQNEAQ (reference sequence). In DNA, the CDR3 is TGTGCCAGCAGCGGCCCCTCTTCTAGCGGGGGCCCCTCCTACGAGCAGTACTTC. Protein: CASSGPSSSGGPSYEQYF.

This clonotype appeared many times. The DNA for the CDR3 is TGCAGCCATCTAACGGGGGTATCTGAAGCTTTCTTT. This sequence encodes CSHLTGVSEAFF. V usage is TRBV29-1 and J usage is TRBJ1-1; the D gene is possibly TRBD1 (5 bases). Trimming removed 8 bases from V and 6 bases from J, with 16 bases in between. Germline V gene data show CDR1 as SQVTM and CDR2 as ANQGSEA. CDR3 length: 12 residues.

This clonotype was counted at least ten times. The genes are TRBV12-5 and TRBJ2-1, with D perhaps given as TRBD1 or TRBD2 (6 bases each). V gave up 3 bases and J gave up 5 bases, with 26 bases separating them. The CDR3 consists of 19 residues. Germline V CDR1 and CDR2: LGHNT, FRNRAP. CDR3 region: CASGFEPRGLTPTHNEQFF. The DNA of the CDR3 is TGTGCTAGTGGTTTTGAGCCCCGGGGGCTCACCCCCACACACAATGAGCAGTTCTTC. Based on the CDR3 plus reference TRBV12-5 and TRBJ2-1, the full variable domain is DARVTQTPRHKVTEMGQEVTMRCQPILGHNTVFWYRQTMMQGLELLAYFRNRAPLDDSGMPKDRFSAEMPDATLATLKIQPSEPRDSAVYFCASGFEPRGLTPTHNEQFFGPGTRLTVL.

This clonotype was picked up a small number of times. J is TRBJ2-5 and V is TRBV12-3 or TRBV12-4; TRBD2 agrees at 9 bases. There are 20 residues in the CDR3. V shed 4 bases and J 6 bases; nucleotides not matched to a gene: 24. The CDR3 is CASSYSWGERLAVLGKTQYF. The CDR3 DNA sequence: TGTGCCAGCAGTTATAGCTGGGGGGAGAGACTAGCGGTCCTTGGAAAGACCCAGTACTTC.

This clonotype occurred many times. This chain connects TRBV11-2 to TRBJ2-7; D not certain. CDR1 and CDR2 (germline): SGHAT, FQNNGV. V lost 3 bases to trimming and J lost 9 bases, with 9 bases between them. CDR3 size: 11 residues. This CDR3 is CASSFGAAQYF. DNA of the CDR3: TGTGCCAGCAGCTTCGGAGCTGCGCAGTACTTC.

This clonotype was detected ten times or more. The rearrangement uses TRBV7-9 and TRBJ1-2; D is possibly TRBD1 (5 bases). Deletions cut 2 bases from V and 5 bases from J, with 15 bases between. Germline CDR1 is SEHNR and CDR2 is FQNEAQ (reference sequence). This CDR3 has 15 amino acids. CDR3 bases: TGTGCCAGCAGCTTAACCACAGGTCGGGGGTATGGCTACACCTTC. It is translated as CASSLTTGRGYGYTF.

This clonotype was observed a few times. A junction boundary mismatches the germline segment, possibly from a read error. The chain has TRBV6-1 and TRBJ1-5; D is unclear. CDR3 length: 13 amino acids. CDR1 and CDR2 (germline): MNHNS, SASEGT. The CDR3 nucleotides read TGCGCTATAGAGCCCAACCCCGATCAGCCCCAGCATTTT. Translation gives CAIEPNPDQPQHF.

This clonotype was seen repeatedly, ten times or more. The rearrangement joins TRBV7-9 to TRBJ2-2; 9 bases fit TRBD2. The V and J ends lost 5 bases and 7 bases, in that order; junction bases with no gene match: 8. Looked up from germline, CDR1 is SEHNR and CDR2 is FQNEAQ (reference sequence). The CDR3 is 15 residues long. This CDR3 reads CASSPPRGGNGELFF. In DNA, the CDR3 is TGTGCCAGCAGCCCCCCGCGGGGGGGGAACGGGGAGCTGTTTTTT.

J is TRBJ2-7 and V is TRBV6-2 or TRBV6-3; the D is unclear. Germline assignment: CDR1 MNHEY and CDR2 SVGEGT. Trimming pared 6 bases from V and 3 bases from J, leaving 6 bases between. CDR3 length: 11 amino acids. In DNA, the CDR3 is TGTGCCAGCAGCGGTCTCTACGAGCAGTACTTC. It yields the protein CASSGLYEQYF.

This clonotype was observed at least ten times. V gene TRBV5-5 combines with J gene TRBJ1-6; 9 bases match TRBD1. V was clipped by 1 base and J by 9 bases; unmatched bases: 8. This CDR3 is 16 amino acids long. Germline CDR1 SGHKS, CDR2 YYEKEE (reference sequence). In nucleotides, the CDR3 is TGTGCCAGCAGCTTGACAGGGGGCTTGTTCGGTTCACCCCTCCACTTT. As protein: CASSLTGGLFGSPLHF.

The table lists this clonotype with many counts. V usage is TRBV30 and J usage is TRBJ1-1; D remains unclear. The CDR3 totals 12 residues. Germline V CDR1 and CDR2: GTSNPN, SVGIG (reference sequence). The V gene lost 4 bases and the J gene lost 0 bases, with 6 bases spanning the gap. In nucleotides, the CDR3 is TGTGCCTGGACAGGTTTGAACACTGAAGCTTTCTTT. Translation gives CAWTGLNTEAFF.

Concerning this clonotype: A single base separates this from a much larger clone, so it may be a read error. This chain connects TRBV18 to TRBJ2-7; tentative D call: TRBD2 (5 bases). CDR1 and CDR2 from the germline V gene are KGHSH and LQKENI. CDR3 length: 15 amino acids. Trimming stripped 3 bases from V and 2 bases from J, with 14 bases between. The CDR3 DNA sequence: TGTGCCAGCTCACCGGTCGGACTTTCCCCCTACGAGCAGTACTTC. Protein product: CASSPVGLSPYEQYF.

This clonotype was observed many times. The V gene is TRBV7-9, the J gene TRBJ2-3, with D possibly being TRBD1 (6 bases). Trimming cost V 2 bases and J 6 bases, with 15 bases left between them. The germline V gene encodes CDR1 SEHNR and CDR2 FQNEAQ (reference sequence). CDR3 size: 15 residues. DNA for the CDR3: TGTGCCAGCAGCTTACTGACAGGCCAGGGGGATACGCAGTATTTT. It specifies CASSLLTGQGDTQYF.

This clonotype was seen many times. The chain is built from TRBV6-6 and TRBJ2-6, with 7 bases matching TRBD1. CDR3 length equals 20 residues. V gave up 4 bases and J gave up 0 bases; unmatched junction bases: 15. Germline lookup yields CDR1 MNHNY and CDR2 SVGAGI (reference sequence). In nucleotides, the CDR3 is TGTGCCAGCAGTTGGAGCGTCAGGGGGTCCGACTTCTCTGGGGCCAACGTCCTGACTTTC. Its protein product is CASSWSVRGSDFSGANVLTF.

This clonotype appeared many times. The chain recombines TRBV24-1 with TRBJ2-5, with D possibly being TRBD1 (5 bases). The CDR3 is made up of 16 amino acids. V dropped 7 bases and J dropped 1 base, with 18 bases sitting between them. Germline V lookup: CDR1 KGHDR, CDR2 SFDVKD. CDR3 loop: CATRGSQKGVQETQYF. CDR3 nucleotides: TGTGCCACCAGGGGGTCCCAGAAAGGGGTCCAAGAGACCCAGTACTTC.